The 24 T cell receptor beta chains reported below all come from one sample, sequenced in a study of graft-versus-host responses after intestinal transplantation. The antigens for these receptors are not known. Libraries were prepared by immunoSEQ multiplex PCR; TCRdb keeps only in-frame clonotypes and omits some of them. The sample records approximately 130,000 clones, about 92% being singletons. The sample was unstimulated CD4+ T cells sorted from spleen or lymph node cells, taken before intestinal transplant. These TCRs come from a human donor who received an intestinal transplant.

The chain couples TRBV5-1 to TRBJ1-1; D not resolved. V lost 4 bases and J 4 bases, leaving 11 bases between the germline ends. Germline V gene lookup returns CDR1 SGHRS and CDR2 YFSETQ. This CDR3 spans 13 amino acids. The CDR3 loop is CASSVEMGTEAFF. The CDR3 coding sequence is TGCGCCAGCAGCGTGGAGATGGGCACTGAAGCTTTCTTT.

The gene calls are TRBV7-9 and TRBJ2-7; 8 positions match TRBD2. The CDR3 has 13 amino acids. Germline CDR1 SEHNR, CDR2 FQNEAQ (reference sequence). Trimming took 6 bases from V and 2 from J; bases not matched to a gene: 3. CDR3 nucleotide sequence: TGTGCCAGCAGGTCTAGCGGGCCCTACGAGCAGTACTTC. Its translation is CASRSSGPYEQYF. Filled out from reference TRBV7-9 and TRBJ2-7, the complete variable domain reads DTGVSQNPRHKITKRGQNVTFRCDPISEHNRLYWYRQTLGQGPEFLTYFQNEAQLEKSRLLSDRFSAERPKGSFSTLEIQRTEQGDSAMYLCASRSSGPYEQYFGPGTRLTVT.

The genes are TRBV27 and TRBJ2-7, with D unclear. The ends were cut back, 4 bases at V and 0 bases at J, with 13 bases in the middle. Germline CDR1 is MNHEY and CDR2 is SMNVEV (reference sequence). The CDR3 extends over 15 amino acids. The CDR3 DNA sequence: TGTGCCAGCAGTTACACCCGACCGCCCTCCTACGAGCAGTACTTC. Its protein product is CASSYTRPPSYEQYF.

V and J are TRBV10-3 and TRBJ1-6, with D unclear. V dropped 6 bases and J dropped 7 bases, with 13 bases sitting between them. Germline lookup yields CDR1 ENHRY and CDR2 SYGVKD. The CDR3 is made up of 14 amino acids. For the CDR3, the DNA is TGTGCCATCAGCGCCCGGGCAGTAAATTCACCCCTCCACTTT. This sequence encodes CAISARAVNSPLHF.

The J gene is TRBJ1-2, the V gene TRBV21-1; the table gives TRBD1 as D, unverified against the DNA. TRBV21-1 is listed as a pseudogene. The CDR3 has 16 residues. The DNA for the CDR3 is TGTGCCAGCTGGGACAGGGGTCCCGGTATTCTGTATGGCTACACCTTC. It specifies CASWDRGPGILYGYTF.

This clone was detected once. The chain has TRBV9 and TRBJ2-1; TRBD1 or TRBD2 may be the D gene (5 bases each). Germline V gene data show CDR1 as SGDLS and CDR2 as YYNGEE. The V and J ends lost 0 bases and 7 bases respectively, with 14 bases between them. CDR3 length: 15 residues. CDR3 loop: CASSVDQGVGNEQFF. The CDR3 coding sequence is TGTGCCAGCAGCGTAGATCAGGGAGTCGGGAATGAGCAGTTCTTC.

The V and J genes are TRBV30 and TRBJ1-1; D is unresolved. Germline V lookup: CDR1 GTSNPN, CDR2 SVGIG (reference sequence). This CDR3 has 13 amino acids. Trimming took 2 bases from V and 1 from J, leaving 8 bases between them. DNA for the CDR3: TGTGCCTGGAGTCCACAAAGGAACACTGAAGCTTTCTTT. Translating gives CAWSPQRNTEAFF.

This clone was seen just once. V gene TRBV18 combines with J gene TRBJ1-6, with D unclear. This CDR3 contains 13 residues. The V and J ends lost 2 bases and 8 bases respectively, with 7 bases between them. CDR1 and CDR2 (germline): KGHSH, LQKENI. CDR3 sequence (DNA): TGTGCCAGCTCACCAAACTCGGATTCACCCCTCCACTTT. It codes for CASSPNSDSPLHF.

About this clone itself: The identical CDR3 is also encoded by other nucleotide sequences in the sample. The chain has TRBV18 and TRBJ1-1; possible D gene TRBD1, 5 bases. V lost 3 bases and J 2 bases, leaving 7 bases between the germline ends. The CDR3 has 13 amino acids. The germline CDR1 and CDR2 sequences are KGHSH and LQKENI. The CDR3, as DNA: TGTGCCAGCTCACCGGGGGGAAACACTGAAGCTTTCTTT. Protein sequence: CASSPGGNTEAFF.

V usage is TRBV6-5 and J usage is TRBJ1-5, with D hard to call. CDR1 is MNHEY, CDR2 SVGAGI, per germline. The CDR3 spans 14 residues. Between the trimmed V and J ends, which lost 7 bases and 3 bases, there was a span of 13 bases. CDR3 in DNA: TGTGCCAGCAATGGAGGATCTTTCAATCAGCCCCAGCATTTT. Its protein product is CASNGGSFNQPQHF.

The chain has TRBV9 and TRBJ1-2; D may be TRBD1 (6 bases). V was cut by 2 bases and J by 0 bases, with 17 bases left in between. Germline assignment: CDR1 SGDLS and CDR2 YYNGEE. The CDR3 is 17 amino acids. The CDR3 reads CASSVSPGHPSNYGYTF. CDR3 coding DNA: TGTGCCAGCAGCGTTTCCCCGGGACATCCTTCTAACTATGGCTACACCTTC.

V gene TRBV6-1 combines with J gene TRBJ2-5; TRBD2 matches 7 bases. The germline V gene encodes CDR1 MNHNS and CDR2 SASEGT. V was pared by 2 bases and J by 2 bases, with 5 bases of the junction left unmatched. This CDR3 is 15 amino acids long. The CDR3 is CASSERRRGQETQYF. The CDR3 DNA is TGTGCCAGCAGTGAACGGCGGCGGGGGCAAGAGACCCAGTACTTC.

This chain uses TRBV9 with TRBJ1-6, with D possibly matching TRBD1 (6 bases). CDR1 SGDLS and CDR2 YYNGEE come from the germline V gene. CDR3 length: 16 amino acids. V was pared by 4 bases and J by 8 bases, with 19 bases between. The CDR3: CASSLRDTGGHSPLHF. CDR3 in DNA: TGTGCCAGCAGCCTGAGGGACACGGGAGGCCATTCACCCCTCCACTTT.

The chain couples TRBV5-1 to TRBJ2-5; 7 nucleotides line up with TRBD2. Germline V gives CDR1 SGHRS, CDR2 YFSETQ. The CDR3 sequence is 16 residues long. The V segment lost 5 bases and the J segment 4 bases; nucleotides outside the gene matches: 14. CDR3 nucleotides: TGCGCCAGCAGGGGAACTAGCGTTTCCCTGGGAGAGACCCAGTACTTC. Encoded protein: CASRGTSVSLGETQYF.

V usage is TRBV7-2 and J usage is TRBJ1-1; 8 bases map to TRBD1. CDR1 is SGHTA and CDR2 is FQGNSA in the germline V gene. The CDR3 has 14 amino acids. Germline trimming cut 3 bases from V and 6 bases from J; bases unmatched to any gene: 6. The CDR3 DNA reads TGTGCCAGCAGCTTCCACGGACAGGGATCTGAAGCTTTCTTT. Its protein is CASSFHGQGSEAFF. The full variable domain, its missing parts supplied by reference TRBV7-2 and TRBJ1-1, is GAGVSQSPSNKVTEKGKDVELRCDPISGHTALYWYRQSLGQGLEFLIYFQGNSAPDKSGLPSDRFSAERTGGSVSTLTIQRTQQEDSAVYLCASSFHGQGSEAFFGQGTRLTVV.

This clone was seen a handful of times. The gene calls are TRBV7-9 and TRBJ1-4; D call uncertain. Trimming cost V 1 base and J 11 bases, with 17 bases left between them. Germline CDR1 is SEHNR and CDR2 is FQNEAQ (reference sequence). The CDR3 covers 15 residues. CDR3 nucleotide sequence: TGTGCCAGCAGCTTAGATGGTTTTAGGCTGGAGAAACTGTTTTTT. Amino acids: CASSLDGFRLEKLFF.

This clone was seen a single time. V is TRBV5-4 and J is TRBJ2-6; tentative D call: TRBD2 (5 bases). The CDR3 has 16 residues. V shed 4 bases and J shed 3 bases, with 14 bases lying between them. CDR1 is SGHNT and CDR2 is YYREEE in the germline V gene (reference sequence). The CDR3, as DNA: TGTGCCAGCAGCCCCAGAGGGTATAGTGGGGCCAACGTCCTGACTTTC. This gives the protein CASSPRGYSGANVLTF.

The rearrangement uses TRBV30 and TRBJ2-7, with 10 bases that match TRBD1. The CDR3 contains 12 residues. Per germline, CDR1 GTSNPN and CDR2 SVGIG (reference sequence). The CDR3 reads CAGTGTGDEQYF. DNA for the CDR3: TGTGCTGGCACCGGGACAGGGGACGAGCAGTACTTC.

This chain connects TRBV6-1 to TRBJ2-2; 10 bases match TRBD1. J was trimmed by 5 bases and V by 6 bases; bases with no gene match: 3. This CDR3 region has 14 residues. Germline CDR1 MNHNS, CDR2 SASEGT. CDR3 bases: TGTGCCAGCAGACGGACAGGGGGAACCGGGGAGCTGTTTTTT. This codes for CASRRTGGTGELFF.

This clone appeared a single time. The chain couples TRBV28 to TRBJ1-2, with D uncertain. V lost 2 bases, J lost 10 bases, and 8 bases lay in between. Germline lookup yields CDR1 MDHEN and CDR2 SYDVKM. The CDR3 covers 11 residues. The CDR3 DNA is TGTGCCAGCAGTTTAAAGGGTTCCTACACCTTC. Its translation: CASSLKGSYTF.

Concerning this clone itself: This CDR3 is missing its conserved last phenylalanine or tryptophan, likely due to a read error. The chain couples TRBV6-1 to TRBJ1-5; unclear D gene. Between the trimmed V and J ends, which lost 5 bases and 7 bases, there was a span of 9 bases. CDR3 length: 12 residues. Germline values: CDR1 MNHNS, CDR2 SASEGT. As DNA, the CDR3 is TGTGCCAGCAGTAACCTAGTCCAGCCCCAGCATCTT. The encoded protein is CASSNLVQPQHL.

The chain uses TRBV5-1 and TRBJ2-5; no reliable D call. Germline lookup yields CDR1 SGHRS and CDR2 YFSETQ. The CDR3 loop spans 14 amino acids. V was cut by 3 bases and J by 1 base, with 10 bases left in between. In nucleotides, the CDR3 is TGCGCCAGCAGCTACCGACAAAGCCAAGAGACCCAGTACTTC. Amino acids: CASSYRQSQETQYF.

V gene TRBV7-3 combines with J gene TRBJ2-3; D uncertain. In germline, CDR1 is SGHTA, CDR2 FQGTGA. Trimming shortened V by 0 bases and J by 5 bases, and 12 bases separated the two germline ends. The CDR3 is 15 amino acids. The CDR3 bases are TGTGCCAGCAGCTTAACCCCGGCCACGAGAGATACGCAGTATTTT. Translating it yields CASSLTPATRDTQYF.

CDR3 DNA sequence: TGCGCCAGCAGTGCGAGGACAGGGAAAACTGAAGCTTTCTTT. This encodes CASSARTGKTEAFF. The chain employs TRBV10-1 and TRBJ1-1; 8 positions match TRBD1. V dropped 4 bases and J dropped 5; count of bases not matched to a gene: 6. Germline lookup yields CDR1 WNHNN and CDR2 SYGVQD (reference sequence). CDR3 length: 14 residues.